A single sample gave rise to the 20 T cell receptor beta chains below, sequenced in a study of blood T cell repertoires in COVID-19. The assay was immunoSEQ multiplex PCR, and TCRdb's table has in-frame clones only and misses some. The sample consists of roughly 270,000 clones, roughly four fifths of them appearing once. Specimen: PBMCs or T cells enriched from blood (not recorded which). The origin of the receptors is a man in his forties who had been exposed to COVID-19.

This chain uses TRBV5-1 with TRBJ2-5, with 8 nucleotides matching TRBD2. The CDR3 has 15 residues. CDR1 is SGHRS and CDR2 is YFSETQ in the germline V gene. Losses at the gene ends were 0 bases for V and 5 bases for J; bases not matched to a gene: 6. CDR3 in DNA: TGCGCCAGCAGCTTGGGGGGACTAGATGCGGAGACCCAGTACTTC. Encoded protein: CASSLGGLDAETQYF.

The V call is TRBV5-1, the J call TRBJ2-3; TRBD2 aligns across 9 bases. The V gene end was trimmed by 1 base and the J gene end by 4 bases; junction bases not matched to a gene: 4. CDR1 is SGHRS, CDR2 YFSETQ, per germline. This CDR3 comprises 15 residues. CDR3 nucleotides: TGCGCCAGCAGCTTGCTTAGCGGGAGCTCAGATACGCAGTATTTT. Its protein is CASSLLSGSSDTQYF.

The chain employs TRBV7-9 and TRBJ2-1, with D unresolved. V lost 6 bases, J lost 8 bases, and 8 bases lay in between. CDR1 SEHNR and CDR2 FQNEAQ come from the germline V gene (reference sequence). This CDR3 contains 11 residues. As DNA, the CDR3 is TGTGCCAGCAGTTCTCTTGATGAGCAGTTCTTC. Residues: CASSSLDEQFF.

This chain links TRBV9 with TRBJ2-7, with 10 bases fitting TRBD1. CDR1 and CDR2 (germline): SGDLS, YYNGEE. The CDR3 covers 15 residues. Trimming took 3 bases from V and 2 from J; bases not matched to a gene: 5. CDR3 amino acids: CASSGYGQGAYEQYF. CDR3 nucleotides: TGTGCCAGCAGCGGATACGGACAGGGGGCCTACGAGCAGTACTTC.

The chain carries TRBV7-8 and TRBJ2-1, with D perhaps matching TRBD2 (5 bases). Trimming took off 4 bases at V and 1 base at J, with 8 bases between the two ends. This CDR3 is 14 amino acids long. Germline V CDR1 and CDR2: SGHVS, FQNEAQ. CDR3 sequence reads: CASSSPGSYNEQFF. Written as DNA, the CDR3 is TGTGCCAGCAGCTCACCGGGATCCTACAATGAGCAGTTCTTC.

In its sample, this clone was seen once. The V gene is TRBV2, the J gene TRBJ1-1, with D possibly matching TRBD1 (6 bases). Germline V CDR1 and CDR2: SNHLY, FYNNEI. This CDR3 region has 14 residues. The V gene lost 8 bases and the J gene lost 5 bases, with 18 bases spanning the gap. The chain's CDR3 is CASGVQGRGTEAFF. Here the CDR3 DNA reads TGTGCCAGCGGAGTTCAGGGGCGTGGGACTGAAGCTTTCTTT.

This chain links TRBV4-1 with TRBJ1-4; no clear D. Germline V CDR1 and CDR2: MGHRA, YSYEKL. With 4 bases removed from V and 7 bases from J, the gap between germline ends came to 4 bases. The CDR3 has 11 amino acids. This CDR3 reads CASSPSEKLFF. The CDR3 nucleotides are TGCGCCAGCAGCCCCAGTGAAAAACTGTTTTTT.

V gene TRBV30 combines with J gene TRBJ2-3, with D possibly TRBD2 on 6 matching bases. The CDR3 has 14 residues. Germline assignment: CDR1 GTSNPN and CDR2 SVGIG (reference sequence). Trimming pared 1 base from V and 3 bases from J, leaving 11 bases between. The CDR3 bases are TGTGCCTGGAGTGAGGACGGAGGGACAGATACGCAGTATTTT. This codes for CAWSEDGGTDTQYF.

This clone occurred a few times. The rearrangement joins TRBV10-3 to TRBJ2-3, with 14 bases identical to TRBD2. This CDR3 has 15 amino acids. Germline CDR1 reads ENHRY; CDR2 reads SYGVKD. After removal of 6 bases from V and 4 bases from J, the junction contained 3 bases not matched to a gene. The CDR3 nucleotides read TGTGCCATCAGGCCGACTAGCGGGAGGGCAGATACGCAGTATTTT. Its protein is CAIRPTSGRADTQYF.

V and J are TRBV9 and TRBJ1-5; D possibly corresponds to TRBD1 (5 bases). CDR3 length equals 15 residues. CDR1 and CDR2 from the germline V gene are SGDLS and YYNGEE. V lost 0 bases and J lost 6, with 13 bases in between. The CDR3 here is CASSVGGGAGQPQHF. The CDR3 region has the DNA TGTGCCAGCAGCGTAGGGGGAGGGGCAGGTCAGCCCCAGCATTTT.

The chain combines TRBV14 with TRBJ2-1, with 8 bases that match TRBD2. This CDR3 is built from 13 residues. CDR1 SGHDN and CDR2 FVKESK come from the germline V gene. Trimming at V came to 4 bases and at J to 13 bases, leaving 9 bases not matched to a gene. The CDR3 sequence: CASSLKRETFQFF. CDR3 sequence (DNA): TGTGCCAGCAGCCTCAAGCGGGAGACCTTTCAGTTCTTC. Complete variable domain (other parts from reference TRBV14 and TRBJ2-1): EAGVTQFPSHSVIEKGQTVTLRCDPISGHDNLYWYRRVMGKEIKFLLHFVKESKQDESGMPNNRFLAERTGGTYSTLKVQPAELEDSGVYFCASSLKRETFQFFGPGTRLTVL.

This clone appeared a single time. The genes are TRBV10-1 and TRBJ2-2, with TRBD2 identical over 8 bases. This CDR3 is 16 amino acids long. The ends lost 3 bases at V and 4 bases at J; junction bases unmatched: 7. CDR1 and CDR2 (germline): WNHNN, SYGVQD (reference sequence). The CDR3 DNA sequence: TGCGCCAGCAGTGACGAGCGGGAGTGGACCACCGGGGAGCTGTTTTTT. As protein: CASSDEREWTTGELFF.

This clone appeared a few times. This chain connects TRBV5-8 to TRBJ1-1; TRBD1 might be the D (6 bases). The CDR3 spans 15 residues. CDR1 is SGHTS, CDR2 YDEGEE, per germline. V was trimmed by 1 base and J by 2 bases, leaving 12 bases between them. The CDR3 bases are TGTGCCAGCAGCTTGTTTGTACAGGGAAACACTGAAGCTTTCTTT. Translated: CASSLFVQGNTEAFF.

V usage is TRBV6-1 and J usage is TRBJ1-5, with a tentative D call TRBD1 (5 bases). This CDR3 region has 15 residues. The germline gives CDR1 MNHNS, CDR2 SASEGT. V lost 1 base and J 6 bases, leaving 13 bases between the germline ends. CDR3 bases: TGTGCCAGCAGTGAAGGTTCAGGGTGGGGTCAGCCCCAGCATTTT. Translation gives CASSEGSGWGQPQHF.

The gene calls are TRBV4-2 and TRBJ2-2; 8 nucleotides align to TRBD2. J was trimmed by 4 bases and V by 2 bases; bases with no gene match: 12. The CDR3 has 18 amino acids. Germline CDR1 reads LGHNA; CDR2 reads YNFKEQ. The CDR3 sequence: CASSQKGYREGGTGELFF. For the CDR3, the DNA is TGTGCCAGCAGCCAAAAAGGGTACCGGGAGGGTGGCACCGGGGAGCTGTTTTTT.

The rearrangement uses TRBV5-6 and TRBJ2-7, with TRBD2 matching over 9 bases. Germline CDR1 is SGHDT and CDR2 is YYEEEE. V lost 3 bases and J lost 4; bases outside the gene matches: 11. This CDR3 contains 16 residues. CDR3 DNA: TGTGCCAGCAGCTCCATAGGCGCGGGGGGGTCGTACGAGCAGTACTTC. This codes for CASSSIGAGGSYEQYF.

The chain uses TRBV29-1 and TRBJ1-2; 7 bases are shared with TRBD1. V shed 5 bases, J shed 4 bases, and the junction held 13 bases outside the gene matches. From germline, CDR1 is SQVTM and CDR2 ANQGSEA. CDR3 length equals 15 residues. The CDR3 loop is CSVSRQGSGVYGYTF. CDR3 in DNA: TGCAGCGTTAGCCGACAGGGCTCCGGCGTCTATGGCTACACCTTC.

The rearrangement links TRBV12-5 to TRBJ2-3; D remains ambiguous. CDR1 is LGHNT, CDR2 FRNRAP, per germline. The CDR3 has 14 residues. V was shortened by 5 bases and J by 0 bases, with 9 bases between the two germline ends. CDR3 sequence (DNA): TGTGCTAGTGGTCCCGGTGTAAGCACAGATACGCAGTATTTT. Amino acid sequence: CASGPGVSTDTQYF.

This clone appeared a few times. The rearrangement links TRBV5-1 to TRBJ2-5; TRBD2 aligns across 7 bases. Germline V lookup: CDR1 SGHRS, CDR2 YFSETQ. The CDR3 spans 16 residues. V lost 0 bases and J lost 2; bases outside the gene matches: 7. This chain's CDR3 is CASSLVASGPQETQYF. CDR3 DNA: TGCGCCAGCAGCTTGGTGGCTAGCGGACCGCAAGAGACCCAGTACTTC.

The V and J genes are TRBV14 and TRBJ1-6; D gene unclear. CDR1 SGHDN and CDR2 FVKESK come from the germline V gene. There are 14 residues in the CDR3. Trimming pared 1 base from V and 6 bases from J, leaving 7 bases between. The CDR3 sequence is CASSQGTANSPLHF. CDR3 coding DNA: TGTGCCAGCAGCCAAGGTACAGCTAATTCACCCCTCCACTTT.